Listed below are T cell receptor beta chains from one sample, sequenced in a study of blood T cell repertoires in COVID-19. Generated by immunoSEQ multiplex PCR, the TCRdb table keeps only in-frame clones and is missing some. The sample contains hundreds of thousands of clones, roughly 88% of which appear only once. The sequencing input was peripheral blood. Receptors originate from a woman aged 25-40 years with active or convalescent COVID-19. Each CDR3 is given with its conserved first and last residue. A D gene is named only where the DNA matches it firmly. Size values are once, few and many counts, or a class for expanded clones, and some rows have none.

TGTGCCAGCGGCGGGGGGGCGTATGGCTACACCTTC CASGGGAYGYTF - TRBV25-1 - TRBJ1-2 12
TGTGCCAGCAGCTCCAGCGGGGGGAGCTCCTACAATGAGCAGTTCTTC CASSSSGGSSYNEQFF - TRBV11-3 TRBD2 TRBJ2-1 16
TGTGCCAGCAGCTTGGTTCGGGGAACAGATCACACTGAAGCTTTCTTT CASSLVRGTDHTEAFF once TRBV5-6 - TRBJ1-1 16
TGTGCCACCCTGTCCCTGGGACAGAGCTATGGCTACACCTTC CATLSLGQSYGYTF - TRBV19 TRBD1 TRBJ1-2 14
TGTGCCAGCAGTTACCGACAGATAAACTCCTACGAGCAGTACTTC CASSYRQINSYEQYF - TRBV6-6 - TRBJ2-7 15
TGTGCCAGCAGTTACTCGTCGGCGGGGGGCCCCTACGAGCAGTACTTC CASSYSSAGGPYEQYF - TRBV6-5 TRBD2 TRBJ2-7 16
TGCAGCGTTGGACAGGGGGTATCCTACGAGCAGTACTTC CSVGQGVSYEQYF - TRBV29-1 TRBD1 TRBJ2-7 13
TGCAGCGCCCTATTCCCCGACAGGTTGGTTTACGAGCAGTACTTC CSALFPDRLVYEQYF - TRBV29-1 - TRBJ2-7 15
TGCAGCGTTGGACAGGGGGTACTCAATGAGCAGTTCTTC CSVGQGVLNEQFF once TRBV29-1 TRBD1 TRBJ2-1 13
TGTGCCAGTAGTATAGGGCAGGGGGCAACGGGGGCCAACGTCCTGACTTTC CASSIGQGATGANVLTF - TRBV19 TRBD1 TRBJ2-6 17
TGTGCCAGCAAGGGACAGGGGTGGGTTTTTCTGGAGCAGTACTTC CASKGQGWVFLEQYF - TRBV6-5 TRBD1 TRBJ2-7 15
TGTGCCAGCACCGTATACAGTATGAACACTGAAGCTTTCTTT CASTVYSMNTEAFF - TRBV2 - TRBJ1-1 14
TGTGCCAGTAGTTGGGGACAGACCAATCAGCCCCAGCATTTT CASSWGQTNQPQHF - TRBV19 TRBD1 TRBJ1-5 14
TGTGCCAGCAGCCGCCCCGGGACAGAACAAGAGACCCAGTACTTC CASSRPGTEQETQYF - TRBV3-1/TRBV3-2 TRBD1 TRBJ2-5 15
TGTGCCAGCAGTTTCCCGCAGGGTGGGGACGAGCAGTACTTC CASSFPQGGDEQYF - TRBV7-9 - TRBJ2-7 14
TGTGCCAGCAGCCAAGATCTATCGAACCTGGTAGGGGGCTGGGGTGGCTACACCTTC CASSQDLSNLVGGWGGYTF - TRBV4-2 TRBD1 TRBJ1-2 19
TGCGCCAGCAGTTCCGGGACAGGGGGCTTCTACGAGCAGTACTTC CASSSGTGGFYEQYF - TRBV5-1 TRBD1 TRBJ2-7 15
TGCGCCAGCAGCTGGACAGATACCACAGATACGCAGTATTTT CASSWTDTTDTQYF - TRBV5-1 - TRBJ2-3 14
TGTGCCAGTAGTATGACTAGCGGGATCGGGGCAGATACGCAGTATTTT CASSMTSGIGADTQYF - TRBV19 TRBD2 TRBJ2-3 16
TGTGCCAGTAGTATAGGAGCGGGGTTGGAGGAGCAGTTCTTC CASSIGAGLEEQFF - TRBV19 TRBD2 TRBJ2-1 14
TGTGCCAGCAGCTTAGCCGGGGGGGCCTCGGGTGAGCAGTTCTTC CASSLAGGASGEQFF few TRBV7-9 TRBD2 TRBJ2-1 15
TGTGCCTCACTTGGGACAGGAGTTAACTATGGCTACACCTTC CASLGTGVNYGYTF - TRBV6-5 TRBD1 TRBJ1-2 14
TGTGCCAGCAAACCGACAGGGGGCTTGAACACTGAAGCTTTCTTT CASKPTGGLNTEAFF - TRBV25-1 TRBD1 TRBJ1-1 15